The sample holds many counts of the clone carrying this T cell receptor (beta chain). This entry belongs to a study of T-cell reconstitution after alpha-beta-depleted transplantation in children. CDR3 size: 13 residues. CDR1 DFQATT and CDR2 SNEGSKA come from the germline V gene (reference sequence). The V and J ends lost 6 bases and 1 base respectively, with 10 bases between them. Preparation of the TCRbeta library used unique molecular identifiers. TCRdb re-called the PCR reads through MiXCR, storing one row per CDR3 protein. The table has some 500,000 distinct CDR3 sequences, over 25% seen once; the top ten hold 2% to 3%.

The chain recombines TRBV20-1 with TRBJ2-1, with a weak D call TRBD2 (6 bases). This clonotype originated in a human donor who donated a stem cell graft to a child with aplastic anemia. Source: PBMCs from the stem cell graft donor, taken from the stem cell graft. CDR3 protein: CSARTKSYNEQFF. CDR3 nucleotides: TGCAGTGCGCGGACTAAATCCTACAATGAGCAGTTCTTC.